The text below deals with one T cell receptor beta chain. Its antigen is not identified. TCRdb's copy holds only in-frame clones and misses some; the assay was immunoSEQ multiplex PCR. The sample yields 2 million to 3 million clones, approximately 94% seen once. Adult donors, all healthy and HIV-negative, had no recent acute infections or vaccinations. The authors divided CD4+ cells into CD45RA+ naive and CD45RA-negative memory subsets. This record comes from a study of shared clonotypes between healthy human individuals. General observations from the study: Tissues were not sampled, only blood, and their repertoires likely differ. Despite large depth, rarefaction showed incomplete sorted-subset sequencing.

The sequencing sample was made of naive CD4+ T cells sorted from blood. Subset described: CD45RA+ positively selected. This receptor was taken from a man between 18 and 35 years old in good health.

For the CDR3, the DNA is TGTGCCAGCAGTTCGGTATTCATGAACACTGAAGCTTTCTTT. Translated, it gives CASSSVFMNTEAFF. V and J are TRBV6-6 and TRBJ1-1; D call uncertain. Per the germline V gene, CDR1 is MNHNY and CDR2 is SVGAGI (reference sequence). V was clipped by 4 bases and J by 0 bases, with 9 bases between them. The CDR3 sequence is 14 residues long.